Below are 4 T cell receptor beta chains sequenced from a single sample in a study of vaccination and CD4 T cells after COVID-19. Specified time point: late sampling 161 to 241 days after vaccination in a few convalescent patients. A single record per CDR3 protein comes from TCRdb applying MiXCR to the PCR reads. The table includes 25,000 to 30,000 distinct CDR3 sequences, 45% to 65% detected once. The sequencing used CD4+ T cells from blood, collected about 7 months after SARS-CoV-2 vaccination. These receptors originate from a human donor who had recovered from COVID-19.

The gene calls are TRBV5-1 and TRBJ2-1; 8 bases line up with TRBD2. Germline CDR1 is SGHRS and CDR2 is YFSETQ. CDR3 length: 14 amino acids. V gave up 2 bases and J gave up 6 bases; unmatched junction bases: 4. The CDR3 loop reads CASSLLAEINEQFF. CDR3 nucleotide sequence: TGCGCCAGCAGCTTACTAGCGGAGATCAATGAGCAGTTCTTC.

The chain links TRBV9 to TRBJ1-5; a possible D gene is TRBD1 (5 bases). Germline loops: CDR1 SGDLS, CDR2 YYNGEE. Trimming removed 3 bases at V and 6 bases at J, with 13 bases between. The CDR3 length is 14 residues. CDR3 DNA: TGTGCCAGCAGCGCCTCAGGGTCGGGTCAGCCCCAGCATTTT. Its protein is CASSASGSGQPQHF.

The chain employs TRBV28 and TRBJ1-2, with a tentative D call TRBD1 (5 bases). The V end lost 1 base, the J end lost 1 base, and 7 bases lay between the germline ends. The CDR3 runs to 14 residues. Germline CDR1 MDHEN, CDR2 SYDVKM. The CDR3 coding sequence is TGTGCCAGCAGTTTATCAGGACATAACTATGGCTACACCTTC. Translated, it gives CASSLSGHNYGYTF.

The chain is built from TRBV19 and TRBJ2-7, with D possibly TRBD2 on 5 matching bases. Germline assignment: CDR1 LNHDA and CDR2 SQIVND (reference sequence). This CDR3 has 15 residues. The V gene lost 3 bases and the J gene lost 3 bases, with 15 bases spanning the gap. The CDR3 region has the DNA TGTGCCAGTAGTATTTCCCGGGGAGCAGACTACGAGCAGTACTTC. Translated: CASSISRGADYEQYF.